Below are 24 T cell receptor beta chains sequenced from a single sample in a study of a mutant IDH1 vaccine in newly diagnosed glioma. Regarding time point: week 23, last vaccination. All doses held 300 ug of mutant IDH1 20-mer peptide, with topical imiquimod. This table comes from immunoSEQ multiplex PCR, and its TCRdb copy is limited to in-frame clones, with some not included. The profile shows 43,000 or so clones, 65% to 85% of them singletons. The antigens of these receptors remain unknown. This specimen was PBMCs, taken from a glioma patient whose treatment included an IDH1 peptide vaccine. These receptor sequences come from a woman aged 18-35 years with glioma. Some clones in this sample may be carry-over from other donors' samples.

The table lists this clone with a count of one. The rearrangement links TRBV4-1 to TRBJ2-3; 8 positions match TRBD1. The CDR3 consists of 18 residues. The V gene's germline CDR1 is MGHRA and CDR2 YSYEKL. Trimming cost V 1 base and J 2 bases; bases outside gene matches: 11. CDR3 coding DNA: TGCGCCAGCAGCCAAGCTATCGTCCGGCAGGGGGCCACAGATACGCAGTATTTT. Translated, it gives CASSQAIVRQGATDTQYF.

The chain uses TRBV19 and TRBJ2-1; 9 bases agree with TRBD1. V gave up 10 bases and J gave up 7 bases; unmatched junction bases: 14. The CDR3 runs 15 residues. The germline V gene has CDR1 LNHDA and CDR2 SQIVND (reference sequence). For the CDR3, the DNA is TGTGCCACCAATAGGTTACAGGGGGCGAGGAATGAGCAGTTCTTC. Translating gives CATNRLQGARNEQFF.

The chain links TRBV30 to TRBJ1-4, with unresolved D. V gave up 0 bases and J gave up 8 bases, with 10 bases separating them. CDR1 and CDR2 (germline): GTSNPN, SVGIG (reference sequence). CDR3 size: 13 residues. The CDR3 reads CAWSVRGGEKLFF. Written as DNA, the CDR3 is TGTGCCTGGAGTGTACGAGGTGGGGAAAAACTGTTTTTT.

The chain joins TRBV6-1 to TRBJ2-7; 10 nucleotides agree with TRBD2. Germline CDR1 and CDR2: MNHNS and SASEGT. This CDR3 is built from 14 residues. With V trimmed by 3 bases and J by 4 bases, 3 bases remained unmatched. The CDR3 sequence is CASSEGLAIYEQYF. Here the CDR3 DNA reads TGTGCCAGCAGTGAGGGACTAGCGATTTACGAGCAGTACTTC.

The CDR3, as DNA: TGTGCCAGCAGCCCCGGGAATACGCAGTATTTT. It is translated as CASSPGNTQYF. The chain recombines TRBV14 with TRBJ2-3; tentative D call: TRBD2 (5 bases). The V end was cut by 4 bases, the J end by 7 bases, with 6 bases between. The CDR3 loop spans 11 amino acids. Germline CDR1 SGHDN, CDR2 FVKESK.

This clone appeared once. The genes are TRBV11-2 and TRBJ2-7; 9 bases are a match to TRBD1. J was trimmed by 1 base and V by 5 bases; bases with no gene match: 9. The CDR3 runs 16 residues. The germline gives CDR1 SGHAT, CDR2 FQNNGV. The CDR3 sequence: CASSRASGTGSYEQYF. The CDR3 nucleotides are TGTGCCAGCAGCCGCGCATCTGGGACAGGGTCCTACGAGCAGTACTTC.

J is TRBJ2-3 and V is TRBV4-2, with D maybe TRBD1 (6 bases). V gave up 2 bases and J gave up 8 bases, with 14 bases separating them. This CDR3 spans 14 amino acids. Germline values: CDR1 LGHNA, CDR2 YNFKEQ. The CDR3 sequence: CASSQIQGGRTQYF. CDR3 sequence (DNA): TGTGCCAGCAGCCAAATACAAGGGGGACGTACGCAGTATTTT.

In DNA form, the CDR3 reads TGTGCCAGCAGTGAACAGGGGGCGCGGATCACTGAAGCTTTCTTT. This translates into CASSEQGARITEAFF. The rearrangement joins TRBV25-1 to TRBJ1-1, with 8 bases aligning to TRBD1. The CDR3 is 15 residues long. V lost 2 bases to trimming and J lost 4 bases; unmatched junction nucleotides: 6. Germline V gene data show CDR1 as MGHDK and CDR2 as SYGVNS.

The chain combines TRBV5-6 with TRBJ1-6; 11 nucleotides agree with TRBD1. After removal of 1 base from V and 4 bases from J, the junction contained 4 bases not matched to a gene. CDR3 length: 17 amino acids. The germline V gene has CDR1 SGHDT and CDR2 YYEEEE. DNA of the CDR3: TGTGCCAGCAGCTTGCGGGGGACAGGGGGATATAATTCACCCCTCCACTTT. Translating it yields CASSLRGTGGYNSPLHF.

This clone has just a few counts. CDR3 loop: CASSLEGRNTEAFF. The CDR3 nucleotides read TGTGCCAGCAGCTTGGAAGGGCGGAACACTGAAGCTTTCTTT. The chain joins TRBV5-4 to TRBJ1-1, with unresolved D. Trimming stripped 0 bases from V and 1 base from J, with 7 bases between. This CDR3 region has 14 residues. The V gene's germline CDR1 is SGHNT and CDR2 YYREEE (reference sequence). The whole variable domain, remainder taken from reference TRBV5-4 and TRBJ1-1, is ETGVTQSPTHLIKTRGQQVTLRCSSQSGHNTVSWYQQALGQGPQFIFQYYREEENGRGNFPPRFSGLQFPNYSSELNVNALELDDSALYLCASSLEGRNTEAFFGQGTRLTVV.

This chain's CDR3 is CASSEGLMNTEAFF. Written as DNA, the CDR3 is TGTGCCAGCAGTGAAGGGCTAATGAACACTGAAGCTTTCTTT. The chain carries TRBV28 and TRBJ1-1; D is uncertain. V lost 5 bases and J lost 0, with 10 bases in between. This CDR3 comprises 14 residues. Germline V gives CDR1 MDHEN, CDR2 SYDVKM.

The J gene is TRBJ2-5, the V gene TRBV29-1; D remains unclear. This CDR3 is built from 13 residues. V was cut by 0 bases and J by 5 bases, with 10 bases left in between. Germline CDR1 reads SQVTM; CDR2 reads ANQGSEA. Here the CDR3 DNA reads TGCAGCGTTGAAGATTGGCAAGGGGAGACCCAGTACTTC. This codes for CSVEDWQGETQYF.

The chain carries TRBV5-1 and TRBJ1-2; D is possibly TRBD1 (6 bases). The CDR3 extends over 14 amino acids. With 4 bases removed from V and 0 bases from J, the gap between germline ends came to 10 bases. CDR1 is SGHRS and CDR2 is YFSETQ in the germline V gene. The CDR3 here is CASSGGQANYGYTF. As DNA, the CDR3 is TGCGCCAGCAGCGGGGGCCAAGCTAACTATGGCTACACCTTC. Filled out from reference TRBV5-1 and TRBJ1-2, the complete variable domain reads KAGVTQTPRYLIKTRGQQVTLSCSPISGHRSVSWYQQTPGQGLQFLFEYFSETQRNKGNFPGRFSGRQFSNSRSEMNVSTLELGDSALYLCASSGGQANYGYTFGSGTRLTVV.

The table lists this clone with a count of one. V is TRBV5-1 and J is TRBJ2-1, with TRBD2 identical over 11 bases. Germline V lookup: CDR1 SGHRS, CDR2 YFSETQ. The V gene end was trimmed by 3 bases and the J gene end by 4 bases; junction bases not matched to a gene: 6. CDR3 size: 16 residues. The chain's CDR3 is CASSSGLADNYNEQFF. CDR3 DNA: TGCGCCAGCAGCTCGGGACTAGCGGATAATTACAATGAGCAGTTCTTC. Looking up the rest from reference TRBV5-1 and TRBJ2-1 gives the full variable domain: KAGVTQTPRYLIKTRGQQVTLSCSPISGHRSVSWYQQTPGQGLQFLFEYFSETQRNKGNFPGRFSGRQFSNSRSEMNVSTLELGDSALYLCASSSGLADNYNEQFFGPGTRLTVL.

This clone came up a few times. Here the CDR3 reads CSVDKGDTEAFF. For the CDR3, the DNA is TGCAGCGTCGACAAGGGGGACACTGAAGCTTTCTTT. V usage is TRBV29-1 and J usage is TRBJ1-1; a weak D match, TRBD1 (6 bases). V was trimmed by 6 bases and J by 3 bases, leaving 11 bases between them. Germline V gene data show CDR1 as SQVTM and CDR2 as ANQGSEA. CDR3 size: 12 residues.

The V and J genes are TRBV15 and TRBJ1-2; a possible D gene is TRBD1 (6 bases). V lost 0 bases, J lost 7 bases, and 18 bases lay in between. This CDR3 spans 16 amino acids. Germline V CDR1 and CDR2: LNHNV, YYDKDF (reference sequence). CDR3 amino acids: CATSRETGRGLGGYTF. CDR3 bases: TGTGCCACCAGCAGAGAGACAGGCCGGGGGCTGGGTGGCTACACCTTC.

The CDR3 DNA reads TGTGCCAGCATTGGGGACAGCCTCCGGGGGGGCTATGGCTACACCTTC. Its protein product is CASIGDSLRGGYGYTF. The V gene is TRBV25-1, the J gene TRBJ1-2; 7 nucleotides align to TRBD1. J gave up 4 bases and V 7 bases, and 15 bases lay outside the gene matches. The CDR3 extends over 16 amino acids. Germline V gene data show CDR1 as MGHDK and CDR2 as SYGVNS.

This sequence joins TRBV6-1 and TRBJ2-1, with 12 bases matching TRBD2. Germline V CDR1 and CDR2: MNHNS, SASEGT. The J segment lost 5 bases and the V segment lost 11 bases, leaving 7 bases of the junction unmatched. This CDR3 contains 14 residues. CDR3 DNA: TGTGCCGTGGGGACTAGCGGGTTCGACAATGAGCAGTTCTTC. It yields the protein CAVGTSGFDNEQFF.

For the CDR3, the DNA is TGTGCCAGCAGTAAGCCGGGACGGATCTACGAGCAGTACTTC. Amino acid sequence: CASSKPGRIYEQYF. V is TRBV6-6 and J is TRBJ2-7; D assignment may be TRBD1 or TRBD2 (5 bases each). CDR1 MNHNY and CDR2 SVGAGI come from the germline V gene (reference sequence). V shed 5 bases and J shed 3 bases, with 14 bases lying between them. The CDR3 has 14 amino acids.

The V call is TRBV6-5, the J call TRBJ1-1; no definite D call. This CDR3 comprises 14 residues. The V gene lost 0 bases and the J gene lost 8 bases, with 13 bases spanning the gap. Germline loops: CDR1 MNHEY, CDR2 SVGAGI. The CDR3, as DNA: TGTGCCAGCAGTTACTCGATTCTTTATGTAGAAGCTTTCTTT. Protein product: CASSYSILYVEAFF.

J is TRBJ1-3 and V is TRBV11-3; D not certain. Trimming took 1 base from V and 3 from J, leaving 4 bases between them. CDR1 and CDR2 (germline): SGHNT, YENEEA. The CDR3 is 13 amino acids. The CDR3 reads CASSLALGNTIYF. For the CDR3, the DNA is TGTGCCAGCAGCTTAGCCCTTGGAAACACCATATATTTT. Complete variable domain (other parts from reference TRBV11-3 and TRBJ1-3): EAGVVQSPRYKIIEKKQPVAFWCNPISGHNTLYWYLQNLGQGPELLIRYENEEAVDDSQLPKDRFSAERLKGVDSTLKIQPAELGDSAVYLCASSLALGNTIYFGEGSWLTVV.

This clone was recorded once. This chain joins TRBV4-1 and TRBJ1-1; TRBD1 might be the D (5 bases). This CDR3 has 15 residues. In germline, CDR1 is MGHRA, CDR2 YSYEKL. The V end lost 4 bases, the J end lost 5 bases, and 17 bases lay between the germline ends. CDR3 bases: TGCGCCAGCAGCCTAAACCGGCAGGGCTTGACTGAAGCTTTCTTT. Translated: CASSLNRQGLTEAFF.

This clone occurred once. The chain links TRBV7-9 to TRBJ2-1; 12 bases map to TRBD2. Germline CDR1 and CDR2: SEHNR and FQNEAQ (reference sequence). With 4 bases clipped from V and 1 base from J, the junction kept 5 bases outside the gene matches. The CDR3 is 17 residues long. This chain's CDR3 is CASSSSGRAGSYNEQFF. The DNA of the CDR3 is TGTGCCAGCAGCTCTAGCGGGAGGGCCGGGTCCTACAATGAGCAGTTCTTC.

This rearrangement joins TRBV7-2 to TRBJ2-3; D uncertain. Germline V lookup: CDR1 SGHTA, CDR2 FQGNSA. The CDR3 consists of 12 residues. Trimming stripped 2 bases from V and 4 bases from J, with 4 bases between. CDR3 in amino acids: CASSLSADTQYF. CDR3 DNA sequence: TGTGCCAGCAGCTTATCGGCAGATACGCAGTATTTT.